This entry lists 9 T cell receptor beta chains sequenced from one sample in a study of T cell responses to AZD1222 COVID-19 vaccine. The protocol was immunoSEQ multiplex PCR, while the TCRdb copy is restricted to in-frame clones and leaves out a portion. The sample lists about 130,000 clones, 70% to 90% occurring once. The sequenced sample was peripheral blood, obtained on day 0 of AZD1222 vaccination. The receptor set was obtained from an adult in good health.

The chain recombines TRBV11-2 with TRBJ2-3, with a weak D call TRBD2 (6 bases). This CDR3 has 11 residues. Per the germline V gene, CDR1 is SGHAT and CDR2 is FQNNGV. V lost 5 bases, J lost 11 bases, and 11 bases lay in between. The CDR3, as DNA: TGTGCCAGCAGCACGTGGAGGGAGCAGTATTTT. Its protein is CASSTWREQYF.

This chain connects TRBV9 to TRBJ1-3; 7 bases fit TRBD1. The CDR3 spans 16 residues. V was pared by 0 bases and J by 0 bases, with 3 bases of the junction left unmatched. CDR1 and CDR2 (germline): SGDLS, YYNGEE. The CDR3, as DNA: TGTGCCAGCAGCGTAGAGCCAGGGGGCTCTGGAAACACCATATATTTT. It yields the protein CASSVEPGGSGNTIYF.

The gene calls are TRBV28 and TRBJ2-7; D is ambiguous. V was clipped by 5 bases and J by 7 bases, with 15 bases between them. In germline, CDR1 is MDHEN, CDR2 SYDVKM. This CDR3 contains 13 residues. The CDR3 sequence is CASSEVSSWEQYF. The CDR3 DNA follows: TGTGCCAGCAGTGAAGTGAGCTCTTGGGAGCAGTACTTC.

The chain employs TRBV7-9 and TRBJ2-7; 8 nucleotides align to TRBD2. The germline V gene has CDR1 SEHNR and CDR2 FQNEAQ (reference sequence). J gave up 0 bases and V 3 bases, and 10 bases lay outside the gene matches. CDR3 size: 17 residues. Here the CDR3 reads CASSLPGLEVSSYEQYF. CDR3 sequence (DNA): TGTGCCAGCAGCTTGCCGGGACTAGAAGTAAGCTCCTACGAGCAGTACTTC.

Comments on this clone: Other DNA sequences within the sample encode an identical CDR3. This chain joins TRBV10-1 and TRBJ1-1, with D hard to call. V shed 4 bases and J shed 0 bases, with 6 bases lying between them. Looked up from germline, CDR1 is WNHNN and CDR2 is SYGVQD (reference sequence). This CDR3 has 13 amino acids. The CDR3 here is CASSAQLNTEAFF. The CDR3 DNA reads as TGCGCCAGCAGTGCACAGCTGAACACTGAAGCTTTCTTT.

This chain links TRBV27 with TRBJ2-1, with D possibly TRBD1 on 6 matching bases. Deletions cut 7 bases from V and 5 bases from J, with 15 bases between. The length of the CDR3 is 14 residues. Germline V gene sequence: CDR1 MNHEY, CDR2 SMNVEV (reference sequence). The CDR3 loop reads CASTMTGANNEQFF. Here the CDR3 DNA reads TGTGCCAGCACGATGACAGGAGCGAACAATGAGCAGTTCTTC.

The chain employs TRBV28 and TRBJ1-2; D uncertain. CDR3 size: 11 residues. V lost 5 bases to trimming and J lost 5 bases, with 6 bases between them. From germline, CDR1 is MDHEN and CDR2 SYDVKM. CDR3 nucleotide sequence: TGTGCCAGCAGTCGGGGATATGGCTACACCTTC. Its protein is CASSRGYGYTF.

The gene calls are TRBV7-2 and TRBJ2-6; D remains ambiguous. Trimming removed 2 bases at V and 0 bases at J, with 11 bases between. CDR3 length: 17 amino acids. The germline gives CDR1 SGHTA, CDR2 FQGNSA. CDR3 sequence: CASSLWVSSSGANVLTF. The CDR3 DNA reads TGTGCCAGCAGCTTATGGGTCAGTAGCTCTGGGGCCAACGTCCTGACTTTC.

The chain couples TRBV4-1 to TRBJ1-5; 7 nucleotides match TRBD1. This CDR3 region has 15 residues. J was trimmed by 3 bases and V by 2 bases; bases with no gene match: 4. CDR1 and CDR2 (germline): MGHRA, YSYEKL. The CDR3 loop reads CASSQTDRVNQPQHF. For the CDR3, the DNA is TGCGCCAGCAGCCAAACCGACAGGGTCAATCAGCCCCAGCATTTT.